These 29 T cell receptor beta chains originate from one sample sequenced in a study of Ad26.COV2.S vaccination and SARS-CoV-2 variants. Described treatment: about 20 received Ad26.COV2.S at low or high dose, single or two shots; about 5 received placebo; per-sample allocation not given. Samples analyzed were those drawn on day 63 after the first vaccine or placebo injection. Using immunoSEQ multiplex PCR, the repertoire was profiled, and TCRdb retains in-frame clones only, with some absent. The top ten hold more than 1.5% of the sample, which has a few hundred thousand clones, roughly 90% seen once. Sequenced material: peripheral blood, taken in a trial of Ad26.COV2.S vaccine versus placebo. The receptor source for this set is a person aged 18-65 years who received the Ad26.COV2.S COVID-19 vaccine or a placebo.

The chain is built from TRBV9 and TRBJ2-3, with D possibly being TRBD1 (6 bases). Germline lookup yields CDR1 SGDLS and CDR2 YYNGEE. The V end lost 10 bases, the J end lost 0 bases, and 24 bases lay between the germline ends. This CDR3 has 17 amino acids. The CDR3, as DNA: TGTGCCGGCAACACACTCCTAGGGGGACGAAGCACAGATACGCAGTATTTT. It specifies CAGNTLLGGRSTDTQYF.

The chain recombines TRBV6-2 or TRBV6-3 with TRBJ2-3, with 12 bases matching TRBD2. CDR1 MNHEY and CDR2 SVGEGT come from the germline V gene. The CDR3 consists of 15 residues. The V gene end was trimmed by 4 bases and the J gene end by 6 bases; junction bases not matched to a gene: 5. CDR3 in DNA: TGTGCCAGCAGTTTTACTAGCGGGGGGCTGGATACGCAGTATTTT. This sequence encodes CASSFTSGGLDTQYF.

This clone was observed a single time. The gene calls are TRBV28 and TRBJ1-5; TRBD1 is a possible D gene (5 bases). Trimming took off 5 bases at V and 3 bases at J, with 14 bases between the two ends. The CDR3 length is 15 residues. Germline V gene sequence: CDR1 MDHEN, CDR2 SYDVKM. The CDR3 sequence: CASSDGASDNQPQHF. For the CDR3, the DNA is TGTGCCAGCAGTGATGGGGCTTCGGACAATCAGCCCCAGCATTTT.

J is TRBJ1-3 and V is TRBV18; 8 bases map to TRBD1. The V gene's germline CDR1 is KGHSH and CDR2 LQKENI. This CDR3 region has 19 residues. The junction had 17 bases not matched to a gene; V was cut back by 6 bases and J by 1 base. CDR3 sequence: CASSPVDQGASVSGNTIYF. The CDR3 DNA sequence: TGTGCCAGCTCGCCAGTAGACCAGGGGGCTAGTGTGTCTGGAAACACCATATATTTT.

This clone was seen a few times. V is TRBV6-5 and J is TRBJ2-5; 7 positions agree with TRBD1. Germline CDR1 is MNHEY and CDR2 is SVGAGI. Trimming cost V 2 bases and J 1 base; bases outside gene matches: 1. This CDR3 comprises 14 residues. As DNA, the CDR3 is TGTGCCAGCAGTTACCGGGACAGCCAAGAGACCCAGTACTTC. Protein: CASSYRDSQETQYF.

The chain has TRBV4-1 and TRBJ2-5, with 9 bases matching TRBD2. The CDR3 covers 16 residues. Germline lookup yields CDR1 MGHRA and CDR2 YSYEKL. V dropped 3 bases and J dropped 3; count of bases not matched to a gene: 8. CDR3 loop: CASSHTRGLAKETQYF. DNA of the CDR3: TGCGCCAGCAGCCACACGCGGGGACTAGCAAAAGAGACCCAGTACTTC.

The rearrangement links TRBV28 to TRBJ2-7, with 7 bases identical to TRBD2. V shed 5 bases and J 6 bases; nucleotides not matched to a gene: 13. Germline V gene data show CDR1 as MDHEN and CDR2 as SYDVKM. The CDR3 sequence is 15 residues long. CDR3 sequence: CASSPLASWGGEQYF. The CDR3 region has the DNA TGTGCCAGCAGTCCTTTGGCGTCCTGGGGGGGCGAGCAGTACTTC.

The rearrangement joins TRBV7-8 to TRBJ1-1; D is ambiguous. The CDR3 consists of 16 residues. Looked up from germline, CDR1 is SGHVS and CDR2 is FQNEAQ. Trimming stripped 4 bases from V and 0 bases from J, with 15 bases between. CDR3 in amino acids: CASSSESRTVNTEAFF. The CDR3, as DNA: TGTGCCAGCAGCTCAGAGTCCCGGACGGTGAACACTGAAGCTTTCTTT. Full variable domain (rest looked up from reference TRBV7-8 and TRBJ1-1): GAGVSQSPRYKVAKRGQDVALRCDPISGHVSLFWYQQALGQGPEFLTYFQNEAQLDKSGLPSDRFFAERPEGSVSTLKIQRTQQEDSAVYLCASSSESRTVNTEAFFGQGTRLTVV.

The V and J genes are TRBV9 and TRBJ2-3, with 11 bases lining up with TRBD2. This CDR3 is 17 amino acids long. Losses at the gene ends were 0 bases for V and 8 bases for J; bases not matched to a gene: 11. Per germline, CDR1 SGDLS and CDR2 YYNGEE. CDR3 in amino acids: CASSVEMRLAGIGTQYF. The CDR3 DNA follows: TGTGCCAGCAGCGTAGAAATGAGACTAGCGGGGATCGGTACGCAGTATTTT.

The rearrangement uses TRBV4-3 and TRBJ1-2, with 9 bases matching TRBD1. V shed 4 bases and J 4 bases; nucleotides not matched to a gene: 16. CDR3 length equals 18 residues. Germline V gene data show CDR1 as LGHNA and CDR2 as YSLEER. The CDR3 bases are TGCGCCAGCAGCCTAACCTATAAGACAGGGGGACTTCGCTATGGCTACACCTTC. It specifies CASSLTYKTGGLRYGYTF.

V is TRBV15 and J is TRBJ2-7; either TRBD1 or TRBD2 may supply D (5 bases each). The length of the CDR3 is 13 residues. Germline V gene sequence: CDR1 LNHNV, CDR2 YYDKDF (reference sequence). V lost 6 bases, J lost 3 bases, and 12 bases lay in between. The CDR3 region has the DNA TGTGCCACCAGTTCGGGGCCCAACTACGAGCAGTACTTC. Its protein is CATSSGPNYEQYF.

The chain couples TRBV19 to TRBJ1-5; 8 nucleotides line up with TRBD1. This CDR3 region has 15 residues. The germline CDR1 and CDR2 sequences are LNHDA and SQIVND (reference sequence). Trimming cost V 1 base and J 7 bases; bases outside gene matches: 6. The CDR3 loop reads CASSIGTGWYQPQHF. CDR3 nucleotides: TGTGCCAGTAGTATAGGGACAGGGTGGTACCAGCCCCAGCATTTT. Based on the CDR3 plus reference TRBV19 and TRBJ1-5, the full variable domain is DGGITQSPKYLFRKEGQNVTLSCEQNLNHDAMYWYRQDPGQGLRLIYYSQIVNDFQKGDIAEGYSVSREKKESFPLTVTSAQKNPTAFYLCASSIGTGWYQPQHFGDGTRLSIL.

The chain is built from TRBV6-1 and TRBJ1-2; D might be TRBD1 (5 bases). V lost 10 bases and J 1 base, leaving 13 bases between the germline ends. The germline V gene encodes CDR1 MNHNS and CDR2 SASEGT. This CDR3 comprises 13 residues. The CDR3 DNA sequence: TGTGCCACCGCGGACATCCTTAACTATGGCTACACCTTC. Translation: CATADILNYGYTF.

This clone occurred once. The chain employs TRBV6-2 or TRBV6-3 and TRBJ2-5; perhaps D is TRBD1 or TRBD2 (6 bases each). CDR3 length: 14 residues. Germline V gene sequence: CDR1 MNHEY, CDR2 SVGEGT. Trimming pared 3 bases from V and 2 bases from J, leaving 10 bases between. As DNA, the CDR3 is TGTGCCAGCAGTTATGCGGGGACACAAGAGACCCAGTACTTC. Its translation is CASSYAGTQETQYF.

This CDR3 reads CASSFNRVGYTF. CDR3 in DNA: TGTGCCAGCAGCTTTAACAGGGTCGGCTACACCTTC. The chain combines TRBV5-6 with TRBJ1-2; D is possibly TRBD1 (6 bases). The CDR3 runs to 12 residues. The V gene lost 2 bases and the J gene lost 8 bases, with 10 bases spanning the gap. Germline V gene sequence: CDR1 SGHDT, CDR2 YYEEEE.

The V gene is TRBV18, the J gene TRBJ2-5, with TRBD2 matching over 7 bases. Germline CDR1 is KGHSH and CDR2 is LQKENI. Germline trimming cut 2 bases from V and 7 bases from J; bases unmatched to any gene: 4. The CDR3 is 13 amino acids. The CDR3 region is CASSPVGRGTQYF. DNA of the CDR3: TGTGCCAGCTCACCAGTAGGGAGGGGGACCCAGTACTTC.

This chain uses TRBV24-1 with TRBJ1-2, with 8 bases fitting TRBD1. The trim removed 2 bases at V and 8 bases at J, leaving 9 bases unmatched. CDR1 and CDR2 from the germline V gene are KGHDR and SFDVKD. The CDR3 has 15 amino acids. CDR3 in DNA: TGTGCCACCAGTGATTGGTGCAGGGACAGGCGCGGCTACACCTTC. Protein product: CATSDWCRDRRGYTF.

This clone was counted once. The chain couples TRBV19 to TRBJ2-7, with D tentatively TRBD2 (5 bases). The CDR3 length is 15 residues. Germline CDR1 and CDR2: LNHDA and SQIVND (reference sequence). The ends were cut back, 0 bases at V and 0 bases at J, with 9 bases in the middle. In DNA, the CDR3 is TGTGCCAGTAGTATAGACGGGGATAGCTCCTACGAGCAGTACTTC. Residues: CASSIDGDSSYEQYF.

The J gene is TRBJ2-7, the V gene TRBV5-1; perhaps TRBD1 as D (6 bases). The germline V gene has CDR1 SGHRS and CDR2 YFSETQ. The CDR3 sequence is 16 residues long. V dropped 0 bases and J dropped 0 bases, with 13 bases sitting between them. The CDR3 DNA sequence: TGCGCCAGCAGCTTGGACGCCAGGGGCTACTCCTACGAGCAGTACTTC. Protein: CASSLDARGYSYEQYF. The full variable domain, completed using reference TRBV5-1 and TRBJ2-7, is KAGVTQTPRYLIKTRGQQVTLSCSPISGHRSVSWYQQTPGQGLQFLFEYFSETQRNKGNFPGRFSGRQFSNSRSEMNVSTLELGDSALYLCASSLDARGYSYEQYFGPGTRLTVT.

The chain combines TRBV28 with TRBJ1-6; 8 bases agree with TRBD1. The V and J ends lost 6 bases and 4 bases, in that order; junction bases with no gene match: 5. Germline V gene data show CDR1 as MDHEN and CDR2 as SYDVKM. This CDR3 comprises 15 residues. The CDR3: CASSERQGYNSPLHF. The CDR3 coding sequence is TGTGCCAGCAGCGAAAGACAGGGGTATAATTCACCCCTCCACTTT.

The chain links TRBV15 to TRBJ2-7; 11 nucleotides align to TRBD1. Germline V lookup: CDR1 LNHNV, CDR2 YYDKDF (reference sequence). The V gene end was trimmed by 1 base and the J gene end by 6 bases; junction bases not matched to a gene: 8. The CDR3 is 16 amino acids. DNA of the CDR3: TGTGCCACCAGCAGAGTTTGGACCGGGACAGGGGGCGAGCAGTACTTC. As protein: CATSRVWTGTGGEQYF.

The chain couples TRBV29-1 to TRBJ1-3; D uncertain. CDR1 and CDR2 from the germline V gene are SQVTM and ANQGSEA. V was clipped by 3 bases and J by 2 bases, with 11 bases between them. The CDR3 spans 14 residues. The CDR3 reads CSVEGTRTGNTIYF. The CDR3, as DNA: TGCAGCGTTGAGGGCACCCGTACTGGAAACACCATATATTTT.

The CDR3 loop reads CASSVDSVGYEQYF. The DNA of the CDR3 is TGTGCCAGCAGCGTAGACTCCGTCGGGTACGAGCAGTACTTC. V and J are TRBV9 and TRBJ2-7; no clear D. Germline CDR1 SGDLS, CDR2 YYNGEE. This CDR3 region has 14 residues. V lost 0 bases to trimming and J lost 4 bases, with 11 bases between them.

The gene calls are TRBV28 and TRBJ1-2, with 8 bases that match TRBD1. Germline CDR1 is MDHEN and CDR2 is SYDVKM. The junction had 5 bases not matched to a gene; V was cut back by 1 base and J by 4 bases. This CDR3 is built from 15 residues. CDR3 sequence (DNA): TGTGCCAGCAGTTTATTGGGACAGGACGGCTATGGCTACACCTTC. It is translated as CASSLLGQDGYGYTF.

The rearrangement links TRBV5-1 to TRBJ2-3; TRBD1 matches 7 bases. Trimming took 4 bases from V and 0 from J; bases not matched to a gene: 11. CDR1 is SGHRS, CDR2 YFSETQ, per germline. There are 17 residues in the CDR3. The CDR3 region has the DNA TGCGCCAGCAGCGATCCTACAGGGGCACTCAGCACAGATACGCAGTATTTT. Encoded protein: CASSDPTGALSTDTQYF.

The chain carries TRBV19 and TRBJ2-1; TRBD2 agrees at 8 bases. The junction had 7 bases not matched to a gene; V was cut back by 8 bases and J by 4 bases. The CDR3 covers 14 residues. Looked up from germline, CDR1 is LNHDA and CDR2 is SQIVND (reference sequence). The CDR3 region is CASGGTRTYNEQFF. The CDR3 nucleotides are TGTGCCAGTGGGGGGACTAGAACGTACAATGAGCAGTTCTTC.

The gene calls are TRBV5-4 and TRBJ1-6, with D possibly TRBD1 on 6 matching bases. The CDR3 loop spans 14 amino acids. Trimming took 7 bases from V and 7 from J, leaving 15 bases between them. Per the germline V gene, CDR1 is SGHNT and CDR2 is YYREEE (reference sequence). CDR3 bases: TGTGCCAGCGGTACGGGGGGGCGGAATTCACCCCTCCACTTT. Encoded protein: CASGTGGRNSPLHF.

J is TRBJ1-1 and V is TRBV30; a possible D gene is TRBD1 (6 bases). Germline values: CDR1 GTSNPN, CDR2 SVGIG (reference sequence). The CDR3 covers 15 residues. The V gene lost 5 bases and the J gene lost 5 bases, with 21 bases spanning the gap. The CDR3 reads CAWALRDSQGTEAFF. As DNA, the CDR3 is TGTGCCTGGGCCCTTAGGGACTCGCAGGGGACTGAAGCTTTCTTT.

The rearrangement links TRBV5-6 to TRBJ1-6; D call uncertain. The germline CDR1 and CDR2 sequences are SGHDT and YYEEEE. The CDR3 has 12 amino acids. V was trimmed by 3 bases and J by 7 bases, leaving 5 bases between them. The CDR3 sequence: CASSSLNSPLHF. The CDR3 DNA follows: TGTGCCAGCAGCTCCTTAAATTCACCCCTCCACTTT.